Detailed here is one T cell receptor beta chain. Its antigen remains unidentified. No base quality information exists; no much larger clone differs at one position. The data were obtained in a study of Ad26.COV2.S vaccination and SARS-CoV-2 variants (dated by TCRdb to about 2021). About the investigation overall: Donors in the vaccine arm were drawn from COV1001, a multicentre, randomized, double-blind, placebo-controlled phase I-IIa trial testing Ad26.COV2.S in healthy adults. Participants in the trial were split at random into five groups of five each, receiving low-dose or high-dose Ad26.COV2.S once or twice, or else placebo on both occasions. TCRbeta repertoire sequencing served as the tool for gauging how specific and how broad the SARS-CoV-2-reactive T cell receptors were following Ad26.COV2.S vaccination. Ad26.COV2.S was administered intramuscularly at 5 x 10^10 or 1 x 10^11 viral particles, either as a single shot or as two shots given 56 days apart. Throughout the experiments and outcome assessment, investigators stayed blinded to trial group allocation. A total of around 32 samples were included in the TCR-sequenced set, comprising some 20 Ad26.COV2.S vaccine recipients, 5 placebo recipients and 8 SARS-CoV-2 convalescent individuals. The investigation overall reported the following: According to the authors, total T cell responses may have been underestimated by the TCR breadth and depth analyses. Non-spike TCR breadth was comparable between vaccine and placebo recipients, consistent with the vaccine containing only spike. Higher spike-specific TCR breadth was observed in Ad26.COV2.S recipients than in placebo recipients (P = 0.0014). The study was not powered for comparison of responses between vaccine doses or regimens. Substantial breadth of spike-specific CD8+ and CD4+ T cell responses was reported after vaccination.

Taken with the paper, the label for treatment or condition translates to: some 19 received Ad26.COV2.S at low or high dose, single or two shots; 5 received placebo; per-sample allocation not given. For vaccine and placebo recipients, the sequenced repertoires came from samples collected on day 63 after the first injection. Cohort 1b enrolled 20 to 30 adults aged 18-55 years at a single site in Boston, USA, between 29 July and 7 August 2020. As a vaccine, Ad26.COV2.S was a replication-incompetent adenovirus type 26 vector that expressed a prefusion-stabilized SARS-CoV-2 spike protein derived from the original Wuhan strain. The immunoSEQ Assay was used to sequence TCRbeta CDR3 regions. After extraction, genomic DNA underwent amplification by bias-controlled multiplex PCR, followed by high-throughput sequencing. Turning to the authors' computational methods: To quantify the absolute abundance of every unique TCRbeta CDR3 region, sequences were collapsed and filtered. T cell fraction was estimated by normalizing TCRbeta template counts to usable DNA, which was measured by amplifying reference genes present in all nucleated cells. Repertoire TCRs were annotated as SARS-CoV-2-specific by exact matching of V gene, CDR3 amino acid sequence and J gene to a known reactive TCR set. The reference SARS-CoV-2 TCR set was obtained from MIRA and was filtered for enrichment in COVID-19-positive ImmuneCODE repertoires, whereby public or cross-reactive TCRs were removed. Based on the MIRA antigens, annotated TCRs were further analysed at the level of specific ORF or position within ORF. Depth was the summed frequency of annotated unique rearrangements, while breadth was defined as annotated unique rearrangements over total unique productive rearrangements. Two-sided Wilcoxon rank-sum tests were used to compare TCR breadth between groups. In TCRdb, the immuneACCESS table is reduced to in-frame sequences with V and J assigned. These tables do not hold every clone; where another copy was compared, an unresolved V gene accounts for under half, and the others remain unexplained. That table is the source of V, J and clone size, and D and trimming were worked out from the DNA. The sample table shows 500,000 or so clones, and roughly 89% are seen once. Just over 2.5% of the sample goes to the ten largest clones.

Inclusive of the bounding cysteine and phenylalanine, the CDR3 is 13 residues long. Only the CDR3 part of the read is kept: 39 bases, read in frame from the first base. V loses 3 bases of germline sequence and J loses 2 bases, and the interval between the two ends is 9 bases. Based on the germline V gene, the CDR1 and CDR2 sequences are SQVTM and ANQGSEA. The receptor was isolated from a person aged 18 to 59 who received the Ad26.COV2.S COVID-19 vaccine or a placebo. The starting material was peripheral blood, obtained in a trial of Ad26.COV2.S vaccine versus placebo. Here the chain combines TRBV29-1 and TRBJ2-3; TRBD2 is possibly the D segment (6 matching bases). The CDR3 corresponds to CSVEIAATDTQYF. The bases are TGCAGCGTTGAGATAGCGGCCACAGATACGCAGTATTTT.